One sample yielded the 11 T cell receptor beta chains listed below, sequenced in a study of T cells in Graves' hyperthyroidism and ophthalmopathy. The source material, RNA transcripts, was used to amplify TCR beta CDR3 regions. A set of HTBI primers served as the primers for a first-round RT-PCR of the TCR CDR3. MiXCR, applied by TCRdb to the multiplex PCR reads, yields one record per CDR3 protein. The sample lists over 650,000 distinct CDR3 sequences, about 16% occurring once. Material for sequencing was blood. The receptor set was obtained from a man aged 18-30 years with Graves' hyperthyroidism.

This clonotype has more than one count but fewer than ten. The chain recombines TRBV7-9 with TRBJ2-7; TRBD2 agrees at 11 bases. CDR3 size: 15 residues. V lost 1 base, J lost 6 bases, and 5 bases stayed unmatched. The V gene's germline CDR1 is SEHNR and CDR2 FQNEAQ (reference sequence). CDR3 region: CASSLELAGGGEQYF. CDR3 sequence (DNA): TGTGCCAGCAGCTTAGAGCTAGCGGGAGGAGGCGAGCAGTACTTC.

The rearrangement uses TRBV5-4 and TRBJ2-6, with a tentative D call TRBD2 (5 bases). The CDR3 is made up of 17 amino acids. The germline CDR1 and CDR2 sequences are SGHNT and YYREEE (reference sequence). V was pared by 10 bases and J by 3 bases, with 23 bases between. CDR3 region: CACNRFGETIGANVLTF. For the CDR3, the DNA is TGTGCCTGCAACCGGTTCGGGGAGACTATTGGGGCCAACGTCCTGACTTTC.

The CDR3 DNA is TGCAGTGCTAGAGCACCCACGTTCGAGCGAGGGGATAACAATGAGCAGTTCTTC. This codes for CSARAPTFERGDNNEQFF. This chain uses TRBV20-1 with TRBJ2-1, with D perhaps TRBD1 or TRBD2 (5 bases each). Germline loops: CDR1 DFQATT, CDR2 SNEGSKA (reference sequence). V gave up 1 base and J gave up 5 bases, with 24 bases separating them. CDR3 length equals 18 residues.

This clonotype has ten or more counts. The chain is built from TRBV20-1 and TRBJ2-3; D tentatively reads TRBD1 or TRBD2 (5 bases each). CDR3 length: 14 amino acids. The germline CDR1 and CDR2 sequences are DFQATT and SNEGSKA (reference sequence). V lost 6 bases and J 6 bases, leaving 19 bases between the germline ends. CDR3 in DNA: TGCAGTGCGGTTGCGAGGGGCCCGGGGGATACGCAGTATTTT. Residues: CSAVARGPGDTQYF.

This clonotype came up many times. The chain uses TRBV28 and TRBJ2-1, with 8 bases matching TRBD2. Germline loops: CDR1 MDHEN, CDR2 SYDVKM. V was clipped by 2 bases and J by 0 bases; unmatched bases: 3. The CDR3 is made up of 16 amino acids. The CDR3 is CASSLILAGSYNEQFF. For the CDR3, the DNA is TGTGCCAGCAGTTTAATCCTAGCGGGCTCCTACAATGAGCAGTTCTTC.

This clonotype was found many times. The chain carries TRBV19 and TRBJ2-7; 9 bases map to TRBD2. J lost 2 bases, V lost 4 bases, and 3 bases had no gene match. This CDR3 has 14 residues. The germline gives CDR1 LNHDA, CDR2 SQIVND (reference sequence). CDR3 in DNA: TGTGCCAGTAGTAAGTCTAGCGGGGCCTACGAGCAGTACTTC. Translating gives CASSKSSGAYEQYF.

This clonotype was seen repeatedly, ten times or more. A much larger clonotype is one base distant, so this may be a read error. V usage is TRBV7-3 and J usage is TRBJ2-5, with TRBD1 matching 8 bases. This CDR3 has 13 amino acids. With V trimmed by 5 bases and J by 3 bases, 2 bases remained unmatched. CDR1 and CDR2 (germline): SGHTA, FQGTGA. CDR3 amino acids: CASSRDRKETQYF. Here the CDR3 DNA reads TGTGCCAGCAGCCGGGACAGGAAAGAGACCCAGTACTTC.

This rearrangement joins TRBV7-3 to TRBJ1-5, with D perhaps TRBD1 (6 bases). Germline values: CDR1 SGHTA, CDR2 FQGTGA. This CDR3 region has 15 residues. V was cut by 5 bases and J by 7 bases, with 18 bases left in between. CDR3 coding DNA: TGTGCCAGCAGCGAGGGGGGGGGAGCGGGACAGCCCCAGCATTTT. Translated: CASSEGGGAGQPQHF.

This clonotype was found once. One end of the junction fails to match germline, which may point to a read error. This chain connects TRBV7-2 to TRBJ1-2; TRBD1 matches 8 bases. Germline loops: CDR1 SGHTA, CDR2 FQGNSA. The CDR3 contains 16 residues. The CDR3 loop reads CAGSFSGTGPTYGYTF. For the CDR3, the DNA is TGTGCCGGCAGCTTCTCCGGGACAGGCCCGACCTATGGCTACACCTTC.

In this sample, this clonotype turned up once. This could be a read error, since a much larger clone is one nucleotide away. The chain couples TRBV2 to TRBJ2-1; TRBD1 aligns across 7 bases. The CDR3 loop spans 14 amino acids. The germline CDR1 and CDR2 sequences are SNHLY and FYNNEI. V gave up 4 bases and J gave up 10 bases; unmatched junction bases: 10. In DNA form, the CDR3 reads TGTGCCAGCAGTGGGGACAGAGTAGTCAACGAGCAGTTCTTC. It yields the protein CASSGDRVVNEQFF.

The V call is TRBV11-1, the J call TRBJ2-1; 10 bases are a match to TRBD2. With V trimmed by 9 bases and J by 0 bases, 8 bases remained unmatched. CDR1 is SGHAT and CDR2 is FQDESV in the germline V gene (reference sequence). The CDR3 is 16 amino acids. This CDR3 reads CASSRGLAISYNEQFF. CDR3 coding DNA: TGTGCCAGTTCGAGGGGACTAGCGATCTCCTACAATGAGCAGTTCTTC.